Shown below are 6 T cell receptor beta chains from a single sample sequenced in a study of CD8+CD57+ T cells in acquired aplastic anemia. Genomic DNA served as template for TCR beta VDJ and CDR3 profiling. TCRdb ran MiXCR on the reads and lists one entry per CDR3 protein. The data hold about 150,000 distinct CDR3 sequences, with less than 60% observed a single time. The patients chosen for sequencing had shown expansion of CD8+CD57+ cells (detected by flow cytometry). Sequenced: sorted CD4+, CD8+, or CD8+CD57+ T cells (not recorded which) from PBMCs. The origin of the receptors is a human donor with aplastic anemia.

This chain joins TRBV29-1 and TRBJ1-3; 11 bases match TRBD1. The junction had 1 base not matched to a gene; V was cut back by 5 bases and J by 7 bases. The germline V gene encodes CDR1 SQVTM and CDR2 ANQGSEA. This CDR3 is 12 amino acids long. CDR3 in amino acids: CSVWTGGNTIYF. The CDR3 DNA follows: TGCAGCGTTTGGACAGGGGGCAACACCATATATTTT.

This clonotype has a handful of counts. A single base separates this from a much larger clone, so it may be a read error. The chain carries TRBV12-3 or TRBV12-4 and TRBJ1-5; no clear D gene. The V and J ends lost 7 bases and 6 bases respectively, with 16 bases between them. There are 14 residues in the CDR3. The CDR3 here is CASNFGSWGQPQHF. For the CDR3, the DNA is TGTGCCAGCAATTTCGGGTCATGGGGTCAGCCCCAGCATTTT.

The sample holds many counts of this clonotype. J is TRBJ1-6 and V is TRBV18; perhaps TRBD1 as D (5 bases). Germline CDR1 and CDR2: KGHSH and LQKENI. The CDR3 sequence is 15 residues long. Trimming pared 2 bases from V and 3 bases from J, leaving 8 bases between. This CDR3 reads CASSPTGHYNSPLHF. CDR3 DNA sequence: TGTGCCAGCTCACCAACAGGCCACTATAATTCACCCCTCCACTTT.

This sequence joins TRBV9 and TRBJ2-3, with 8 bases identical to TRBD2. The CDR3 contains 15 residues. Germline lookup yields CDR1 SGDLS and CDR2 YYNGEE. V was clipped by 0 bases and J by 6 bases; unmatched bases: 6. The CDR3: CASSVVRGGLDTQYF. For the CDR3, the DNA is TGTGCCAGCAGCGTAGTTCGCGGGGGGTTGGATACGCAGTATTTT.

The CDR3 sequence: CASSYISGANVLTF. DNA of the CDR3: TGTGCCAGCAGTTATATCTCTGGGGCCAACGTCCTGACTTTC. The genes are TRBV6-2 or TRBV6-3 and TRBJ2-6; D remains unclear. The CDR3 has 14 amino acids. V gave up 3 bases and J gave up 0 bases, with 3 bases separating them. Germline V gives CDR1 MNHEY, CDR2 SVGEGT.

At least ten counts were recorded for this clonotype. The CDR3 DNA is TGTGCTAGTGGTTACTCCGAGACCTCTGGGCCCCAGCATTTT. Its protein is CASGYSETSGPQHF. The J gene is TRBJ1-5, the V gene TRBV12-5; no firm D call. From germline, CDR1 is LGHNT and CDR2 FRNRAP. This CDR3 comprises 14 residues. With 4 bases removed from V and 9 bases from J, the gap between germline ends came to 16 bases.